The subject of this entry is one T cell receptor (beta chain). Its antigen is still unknown. The instrument given in TCRdb is Illumina HiSeq 2000. TCR beta cDNA libraries were prepared using 5'RACE template switching, which introduced a universal primer site and unique molecular identifiers. Priming for cDNA synthesis came from the TCR beta constant segment, and two successive PCR amplification steps followed. For the original study's pipeline: Reads were demultiplexed and grouped by UMI with MIGEC, and clonotypes were assembled and quantified with MiTCR. Only TCR cDNA sequences supported by at least two reads were kept to exclude erroneous sequences. The tcR package was used for downstream repertoire analysis, and clonotypes were matched between fractions using CDR3 nucleotide sequence together with V segment. VDJmatch was used to annotate antigen specificity against VDJdb, with one amino acid substitution in CDR3 allowed. TCRdb reprocessed the reads and lists each CDR3 protein sequence as a single entry, with no DNA. It is TCRdb's table, rather than the study itself, that gives the V and J calls and clone size. The sample's clone listing holds some 460,000 distinct CDR3 sequences. Over 1.3% of the sample is in the top ten clones.

Including cysteine and phenylalanine, the CDR3 has 11 amino acids. The DNA is not on file. CDR1 and CDR2, looked up from the germline V gene (reference sequence), are DFQATT and SNEGSKA. A commercial ELISA kit detecting HCMV-specific IgG in serum was used to determine HCMV serostatus. Ficoll density gradient centrifugation was used to isolate peripheral blood mononuclear cells from blood. The sample comes from a study of T cells expressing NK-cell markers (TCRdb year 2020). At the level of the whole study: About eight donors provided sorted CD3+CD56+NKG2C+, CD3+CD56+NKG2C- and CD3+CD56-NKG2C+ T-cell subsets, whose TCR beta-chain repertoires were profiled. The eight sequenced donors were randomly selected healthy volunteers, three men and five women. Most of the eight sequenced donors were HCMV-seropositive and one was HCMV-seronegative. Sequencing of the libraries produced 2 x 150 bp reads on Illumina HiSeq 2000/2500, MiSeq or NextSeq.

What the authors observed across the whole study: In 5 to 7 donors, the dominant CD3+CD56+NKG2C+ clonotypes ranked among the top 10 CD8+ clonotypes, making up 1.0-7.0% of CD8+ T cells. Whether the expanded NKG2C-expressing T cell clones were specific for HCMV antigens was left unclear. Those dominant clonotypes were again the most abundant among CD3+CD56-NKG2C+ cells in a handful of donors, at roughly 28.3-65%.

The sequence came from a woman aged 45-60 years in good health. Donor details come from another sample of the same person, matched by shared clones. Material: blood T cells: a sorted CD56 or NKG2C T cell subset, CD4+ or CD8+ T cells, or bulk PBMC T cells (not recorded which). Here the chain combines TRBV20-1 and TRBJ2-1; TCRdb designates TRBD2, a call that cannot be tested without DNA. The CDR3 in this case is CSARVGGKQFF.